These 4 T cell receptor beta chains were all obtained from the same sample, sequenced in a study of post-analysis software for immune sequencing data. These receptors' targets are unknown. Unique molecular identifiers featured in each of the TCR beta cDNA libraries. TCRdb re-called the PCR reads with MiXCR, one entry per CDR3 protein. The sample yields fewer than 700,000 distinct CDR3 sequences, around 40% seen once. Study-level results: There were five TRBV segments more frequent in patients than controls, and TRBV5-6, TRBV5-1 and TRBV20-1 were among them.

What was sequenced was blood. These receptors came from a girl aged 10 to 17 with multiple sclerosis.

V usage is TRBV4-1 and J usage is TRBJ2-3, with a possible D match to TRBD1 (7 bases). Per the germline V gene, CDR1 is MGHRA and CDR2 is YSYEKL. The CDR3 sequence is 17 residues long. The V end was cut by 3 bases, the J end by 5 bases, with 21 bases between. The CDR3 reads CASSHTGGQGGEDTQYF. The CDR3 coding sequence is TGCGCCAGCAGCCATACTGGAGGGCAGGGGGGTGAAGATACGCAGTATTTT.

This chain's CDR3 is CSVAQGGNEQYF. The CDR3 DNA reads TGCAGCGTTGCTCAGGGTGGAAATGAGCAGTACTTC. This rearrangement joins TRBV29-1 to TRBJ2-5; D might be TRBD1 (5 bases). This CDR3 region has 12 residues. V dropped 4 bases and J dropped 11 bases, with 17 bases sitting between them. Germline CDR1 SQVTM, CDR2 ANQGSEA.

The V gene is TRBV29-1, the J gene TRBJ1-2, with D unclear. The length of the CDR3 is 13 residues. Trimming cost V 3 bases and J 3 bases, with 11 bases left between them. Germline CDR1 is SQVTM and CDR2 is ANQGSEA. Here the CDR3 DNA reads TGCAGCGTTGATCCCCCACCCGACTATGGCTACACCTTC. Translation: CSVDPPPDYGYTF.

The chain links TRBV10-3 to TRBJ2-5; D perhaps matches TRBD1 (5 bases). The CDR3 has 15 residues. Germline CDR1 and CDR2: ENHRY and SYGVKD. Trimming left V 2 bases short and J 4 bases short, with 14 bases between. CDR3 in amino acids: CAISEGSGLGETQYF. DNA for the CDR3: TGTGCCATCAGTGAGGGGTCAGGGCTTGGAGAGACCCAGTACTTC.